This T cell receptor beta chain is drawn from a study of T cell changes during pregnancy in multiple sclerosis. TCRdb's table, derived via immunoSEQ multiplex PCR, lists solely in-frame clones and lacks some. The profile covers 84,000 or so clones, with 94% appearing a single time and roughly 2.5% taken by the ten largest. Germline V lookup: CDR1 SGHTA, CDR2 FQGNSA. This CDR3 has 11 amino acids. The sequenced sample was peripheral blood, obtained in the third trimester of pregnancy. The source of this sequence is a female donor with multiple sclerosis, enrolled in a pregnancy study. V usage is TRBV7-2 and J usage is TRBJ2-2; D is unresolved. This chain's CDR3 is CANTNTGELFF. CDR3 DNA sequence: TGTGCTAACACGAACACCGGGGAGCTGTTTTTT.